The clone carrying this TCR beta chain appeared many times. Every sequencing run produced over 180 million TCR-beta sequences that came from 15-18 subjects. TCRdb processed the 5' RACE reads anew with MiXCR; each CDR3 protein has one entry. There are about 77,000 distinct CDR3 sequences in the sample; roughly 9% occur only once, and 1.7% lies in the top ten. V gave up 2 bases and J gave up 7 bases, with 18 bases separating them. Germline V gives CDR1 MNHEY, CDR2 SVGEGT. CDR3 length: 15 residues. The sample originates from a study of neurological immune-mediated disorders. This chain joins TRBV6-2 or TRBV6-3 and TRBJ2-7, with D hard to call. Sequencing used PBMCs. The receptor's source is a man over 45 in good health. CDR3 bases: TGTGCCAGCAGTTACGGTTCCCCCCGACCCCGGGAGCAGTACTTC. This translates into CASSYGSPRPREQYF.